This is a list of T cell receptor beta chains from one sample in a study of cytotoxic CD8 clonotypes in ibrutinib-treated CLL. Using immunoSEQ multiplex PCR, the repertoire was profiled, and TCRdb retains in-frame clones only, with some absent. The top ten hold roughly 5.9% of the sample, which has about 200,000 clones, around 75% seen once. The sample in question was PBMCs, obtained after 12 months of ibrutinib treatment. Every receptor here comes from a human donor with chronic lymphocytic leukemia. The CDR3 runs from the conserved cysteine through the conserved F or W.

TRBJ1-2 | TRBV28 | CASCLSPQGIGDYGYTF
TRBJ1-2 | TRBV28 | CASSPDQDYGYTF
TRBJ2-1 | TRBV9 | CASSGSGGRAFRSDEQFF
TRBJ1-3 | TRBV2 | CASSESTTSSGNTIYF
TRBJ1-5 | TRBV19 | CASRGVNNQPQHF
TRBJ2-3 | TRBV9 | CASSARQGGDTQYF
TRBJ1-2 | TRBV19 | CASVKQGTNYGYTF
TRBJ2-2 | TRBV10-2 | CASLFYTGELFF
TRBJ2-3 | TRBV2 | CASNLAGATQYF
TRBJ1-1 | TRBV5-1 | CASSLETGPGREAFF
TRBJ2-6 | TRBV7-3 | CASKGTYSGANVLTF
TRBJ2-7 | TRBV4-2 | CASSLLRGEGYEQYF
TRBJ2-7 | TRBV27 | CASRVREFSEQYF
TRBJ1-5 | TRBV6-5 | CASRGGEQPQHF
TRBJ2-3 | TRBV7-9 | CASSATTARRADTQYF
TRBJ2-7 | TRBV30 | CAWSVFTSGRGSSYEQYF
TRBJ2-1 | TRBV6-1 | CASRGLAGGPWEQFF
TRBJ2-3 | TRBV30 | CAWSKGTSGTTDTQYF
TRBJ2-5 | TRBV19 | CASRATSRGLETQYF
TRBJ1-1 | TRBV7-8 | CASSSLPPNTEAFF
TRBJ2-7 | TRBV13 | CASSTRVYEQYF
TRBJ1-5 | TRBV6-1 | CASSVDRGRGQPQHF
TRBJ2-4 | TRBV18 | CASSPPVGVQNIQYF
TRBJ2-1 | TRBV4-2 | CASSQGMGGPRFF
TRBJ1-1 | TRBV6-6 | CASSYSKLRLTEAFF
TRBJ2-7 | TRBV11-2 | CASSLEPVLYEQYF
TRBJ2-3 | TRBV10-2 | CASSVFSGAVGDTQYF
TRBJ2-3 | TRBV5-1 | CASRWGPGDTQYF
TRBJ1-1 | TRBV11-2 | CASSLAIGMEAFF
TRBJ1-1 | TRBV7-8 | CASSLGRQEAFF
TRBJ2-2 | TRBV18 | CASSRQGNGELFF
TRBJ2-1 | TRBV18 | CASSPRTGMGEQFF
TRBJ2-2 | TRBV4-2 | CASSQLSGELFF
TRBJ2-3 | TRBV5-6 | CASTSWYVVGGDHTDTQYF
TRBJ2-7 | TRBV7-8 | CASSQTGVREVEQYF
TRBJ1-1 | TRBV6-5 | CASSYPRGGANTEAFF
TRBJ2-2 | TRBV11-3 | CASSPGNTGELFF
TRBJ1-2 | TRBV9 | CASSVGPGQGSIF
TRBJ1-2 | TRBV29-1 | CSVLGASYGYTF
TRBJ1-6 | TRBV14 | CASSQDGGNGSPLHF
TRBJ2-5 | TRBV19 | CASRDRGDQETQYF
TRBJ1-2 | TRBV28 | CASSSRGRAMGYTF
TRBJ2-1 | TRBV6-1 | CASKNEQFF
TRBJ1-3 | TRBV28 | CASSPRTTGLSGNTIYF
TRBJ2-2 | TRBV6-1 | CASSERGGANTGELFF
TRBJ1-2 | TRBV13 | CASSLPGPSLGGYTF
TRBJ2-5 | TRBV6-1 | CASNADSQETQYF